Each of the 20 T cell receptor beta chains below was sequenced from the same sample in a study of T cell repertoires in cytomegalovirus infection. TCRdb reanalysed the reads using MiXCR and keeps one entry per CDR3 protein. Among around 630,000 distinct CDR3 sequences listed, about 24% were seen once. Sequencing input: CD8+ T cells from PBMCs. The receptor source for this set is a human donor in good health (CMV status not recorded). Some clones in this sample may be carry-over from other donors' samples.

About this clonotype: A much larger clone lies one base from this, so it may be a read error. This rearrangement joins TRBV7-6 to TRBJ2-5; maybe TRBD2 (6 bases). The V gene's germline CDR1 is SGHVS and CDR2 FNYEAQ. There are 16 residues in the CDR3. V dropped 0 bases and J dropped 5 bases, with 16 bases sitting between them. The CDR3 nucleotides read TGTGCCAGCAGCTTAGCCCCGGGACTGGGGAAGGAGACCCAGTACTTC. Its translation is CASSLAPGLGKETQYF.

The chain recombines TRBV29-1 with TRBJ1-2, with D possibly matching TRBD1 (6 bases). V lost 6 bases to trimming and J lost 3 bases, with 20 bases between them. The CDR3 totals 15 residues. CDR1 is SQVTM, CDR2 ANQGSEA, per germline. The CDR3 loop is CSVTVAGALYYGYTF. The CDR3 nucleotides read TGCAGCGTCACGGTGGCGGGGGCATTGTACTATGGCTACACCTTC.

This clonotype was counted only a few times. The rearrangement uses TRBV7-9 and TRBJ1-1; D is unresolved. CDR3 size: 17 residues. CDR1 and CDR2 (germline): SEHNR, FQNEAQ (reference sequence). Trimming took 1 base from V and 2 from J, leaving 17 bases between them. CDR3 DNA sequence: TGTGCCAGCAGCTTAGAGCCTCGCAGAGGGTCCAACACTGAAGCTTTCTTT. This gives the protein CASSLEPRRGSNTEAFF.

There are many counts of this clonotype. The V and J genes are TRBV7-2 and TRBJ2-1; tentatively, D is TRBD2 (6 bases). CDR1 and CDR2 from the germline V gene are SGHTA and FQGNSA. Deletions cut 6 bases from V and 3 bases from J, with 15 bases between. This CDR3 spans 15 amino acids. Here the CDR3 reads CASREGTFIYNEQFF. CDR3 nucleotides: TGTGCCAGCAGAGAAGGGACTTTTATCTACAATGAGCAGTTCTTC.

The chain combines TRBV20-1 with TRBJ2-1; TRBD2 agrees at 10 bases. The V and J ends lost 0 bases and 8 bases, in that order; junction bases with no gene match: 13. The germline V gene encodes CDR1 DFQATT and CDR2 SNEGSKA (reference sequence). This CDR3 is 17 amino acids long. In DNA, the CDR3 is TGCAGTGCTAGAGATCTCTGGGGGCTAGCGGGGGTGTATGAGCAGTTCTTC. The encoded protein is CSARDLWGLAGVYEQFF.

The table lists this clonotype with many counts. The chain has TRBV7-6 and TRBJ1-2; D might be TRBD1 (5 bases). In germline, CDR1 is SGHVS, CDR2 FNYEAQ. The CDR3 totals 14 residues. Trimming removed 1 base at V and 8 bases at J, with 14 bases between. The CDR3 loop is CASSLGPRERGYTF. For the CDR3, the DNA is TGTGCCAGCAGCTTAGGACCCAGGGAAAGAGGCTACACCTTC.

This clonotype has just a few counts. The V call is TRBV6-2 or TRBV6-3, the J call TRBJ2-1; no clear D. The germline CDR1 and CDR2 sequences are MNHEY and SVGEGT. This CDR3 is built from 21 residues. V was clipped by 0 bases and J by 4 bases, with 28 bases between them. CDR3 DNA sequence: TGTGCCAGCAGTTACTCGGTTTATTCGGATAACAGCCCTGTGGGGTACAATGAGCAGTTCTTC. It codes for CASSYSVYSDNSPVGYNEQFF.

CDR3 nucleotides: TGTGCCAGCAGCCGCCCCGGGGAAAGTGAGCAGTATTTT. It specifies CASSRPGESEQYF. The V call is TRBV7-3, the J call TRBJ2-3, with D maybe TRBD2 (5 bases). CDR1 and CDR2 (germline): SGHTA, FQGTGA. The CDR3 length is 13 residues. Trimming removed 5 bases at V and 11 bases at J, with 17 bases between.

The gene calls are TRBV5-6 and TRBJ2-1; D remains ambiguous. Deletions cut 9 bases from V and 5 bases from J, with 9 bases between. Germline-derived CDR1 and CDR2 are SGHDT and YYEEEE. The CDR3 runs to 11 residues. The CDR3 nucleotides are TGTGCCAACAAAAGCGACAATGAGCAGTTCTTC. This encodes CANKSDNEQFF. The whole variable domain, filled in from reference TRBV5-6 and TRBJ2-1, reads DAGVTQSPTHLIKTRGQQVTLRCSPKSGHDTVSWYQQALGQGPQFIFQYYEEEERQRGNFPDRFSGHQFPNYSSELNVNALLLGDSALYLCANKSDNEQFFGPGTRLTVL.

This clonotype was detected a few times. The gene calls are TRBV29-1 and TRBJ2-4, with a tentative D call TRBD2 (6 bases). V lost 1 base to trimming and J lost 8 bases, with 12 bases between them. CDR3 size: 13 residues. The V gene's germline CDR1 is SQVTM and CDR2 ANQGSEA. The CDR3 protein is CSVEALGGDIQYF. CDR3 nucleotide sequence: TGCAGCGTTGAAGCCCTCGGGGGTGACATTCAGTACTTC.

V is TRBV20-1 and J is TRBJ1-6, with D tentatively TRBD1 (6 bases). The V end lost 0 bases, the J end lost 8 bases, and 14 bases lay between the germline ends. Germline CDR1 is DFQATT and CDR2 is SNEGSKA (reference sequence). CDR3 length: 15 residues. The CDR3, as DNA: TGCAGTGCTAGAGAAGGGGGGACTCCTTATTCACCCCTCCACTTT. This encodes CSAREGGTPYSPLHF.

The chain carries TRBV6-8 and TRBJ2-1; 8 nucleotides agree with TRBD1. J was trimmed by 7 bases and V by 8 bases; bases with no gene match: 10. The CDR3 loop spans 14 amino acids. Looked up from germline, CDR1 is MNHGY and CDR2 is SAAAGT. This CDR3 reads CASGGTGDWNEQFF. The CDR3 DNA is TGTGCCAGCGGGGGGACAGGTGATTGGAATGAGCAGTTCTTC.

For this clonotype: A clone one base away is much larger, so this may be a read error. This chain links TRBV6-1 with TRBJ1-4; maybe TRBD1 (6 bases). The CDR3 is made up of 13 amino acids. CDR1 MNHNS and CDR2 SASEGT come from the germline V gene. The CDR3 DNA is TGTGCCAGCGGTGATCCGACAGGAGAAAAACTGTTTTTT. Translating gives CASGDPTGEKLFF.

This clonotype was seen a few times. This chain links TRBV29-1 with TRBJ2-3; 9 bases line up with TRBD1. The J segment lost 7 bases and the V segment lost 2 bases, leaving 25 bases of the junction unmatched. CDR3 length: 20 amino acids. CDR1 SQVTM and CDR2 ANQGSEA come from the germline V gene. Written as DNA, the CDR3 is TGCAGCGTTGAAATTGGCTATGTAGGACAGGGGACTTACCAACGGTATACGCAGTATTTT. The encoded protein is CSVEIGYVGQGTYQRYTQYF.

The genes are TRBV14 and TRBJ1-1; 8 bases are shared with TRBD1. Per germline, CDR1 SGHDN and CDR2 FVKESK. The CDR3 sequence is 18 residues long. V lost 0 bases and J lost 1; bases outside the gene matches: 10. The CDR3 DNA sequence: TGTGCCAGCAGCCAAGATCTTCCGGCAGGGGGCCGGAACACTGAAGCTTTCTTT. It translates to CASSQDLPAGGRNTEAFF.

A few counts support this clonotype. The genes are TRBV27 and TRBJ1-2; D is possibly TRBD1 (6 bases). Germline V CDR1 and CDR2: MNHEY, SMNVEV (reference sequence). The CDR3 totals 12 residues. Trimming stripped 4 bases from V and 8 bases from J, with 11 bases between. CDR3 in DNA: TGTGCCAGCAGTTCTTACAGGGTAGGCTACACCTTC. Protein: CASSSYRVGYTF.

CDR3 nucleotide sequence: TGTGCCAGCAGCCAAGAGTCCAGGGGCCCAACTAATGAAAAACTGTTTTTT. Amino acid sequence: CASSQESRGPTNEKLFF. The V and J genes are TRBV14 and TRBJ1-4; D may be TRBD1 (6 bases). The V end was cut by 0 bases, the J end by 0 bases, with 11 bases between. This CDR3 spans 17 amino acids. Germline V lookup: CDR1 SGHDN, CDR2 FVKESK. The full variable domain, its missing parts supplied by reference TRBV14 and TRBJ1-4, is EAGVTQFPSHSVIEKGQTVTLRCDPISGHDNLYWYRRVMGKEIKFLLHFVKESKQDESGMPNNRFLAERTGGTYSTLKVQPAELEDSGVYFCASSQESRGPTNEKLFFGSGTQLSVL.

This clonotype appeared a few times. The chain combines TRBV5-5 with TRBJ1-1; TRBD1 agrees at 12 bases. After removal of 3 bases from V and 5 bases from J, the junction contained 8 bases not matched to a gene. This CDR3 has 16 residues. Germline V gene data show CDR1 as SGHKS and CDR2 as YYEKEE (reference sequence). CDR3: CASSWGQGAPGTEAFF. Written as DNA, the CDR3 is TGTGCCAGCAGCTGGGGACAGGGGGCGCCGGGAACTGAAGCTTTCTTT.

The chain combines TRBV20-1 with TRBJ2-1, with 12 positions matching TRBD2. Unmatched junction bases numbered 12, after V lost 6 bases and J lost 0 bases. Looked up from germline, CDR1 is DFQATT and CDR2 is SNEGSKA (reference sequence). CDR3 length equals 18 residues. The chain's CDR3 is CSAKGLAGFTSSYNEQFF. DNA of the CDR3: TGCAGTGCCAAGGGACTAGCGGGCTTTACAAGCTCCTACAATGAGCAGTTCTTC.

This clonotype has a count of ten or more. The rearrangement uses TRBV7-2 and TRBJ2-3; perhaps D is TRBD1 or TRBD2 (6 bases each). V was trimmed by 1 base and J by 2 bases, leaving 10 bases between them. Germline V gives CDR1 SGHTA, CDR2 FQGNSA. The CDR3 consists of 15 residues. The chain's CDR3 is CASSLVRGHTDTQYF. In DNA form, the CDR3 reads TGTGCCAGCAGCTTAGTACGGGGGCACACAGATACGCAGTATTTT.